A selection of T cell receptor beta chains follows, all from one sample in a study of blood T cell repertoires in COVID-19. Clones were read by immunoSEQ multiplex PCR, and TCRdb kept only the in-frame ones, dropping some. Of 240,000 or so clones listed, approximately 86% are singletons. The specimen sequenced was peripheral blood. The receptors come from a woman in her 30s who had recovered from COVID-19. Each CDR3 is given with its conserved first and last residue. D genes are given only for firm matches. Clone sizes are given selectively: once, few, many, or a class where the clone is expanded.

abundance	d_gene	v_gene	j_gene	CDR3aa	CDR3nt
.	TRBD1	TRBV14	TRBJ1-4	CASSQAWGQPNEKLFF	TGTGCCAGCAGCCAAGCGTGGGGACAGCCAAATGAAAAACTGTTTTTT
.	TRBD1	TRBV5-5	TRBJ2-5	CASSRTGILQETQYF	TGTGCCAGCAGTCGGACAGGGATCCTTCAAGAGACCCAGTACTTC
.	.	TRBV7-9	TRBJ2-1	CASSLVRQVDEQFF	TGTGCCAGCAGCTTAGTCCGGCAGGTCGATGAGCAGTTCTTC
.	TRBD1	TRBV7-2	TRBJ2-3	CASSSGQGRGTDTQYF	TGTGCCAGCAGCTCGGGACAGGGAAGGGGCACAGATACGCAGTATTTT
.	.	TRBV5-5	TRBJ2-1	CASSLFDSSYNEQFF	TGTGCCAGCAGCTTGTTCGATAGCTCCTACAATGAGCAGTTCTTC
.	.	TRBV24-1	TRBJ2-3	CATSDVGAGDTQYF	TGTGCCACCAGTGATGTCGGGGCGGGGGATACGCAGTATTTT
.	.	TRBV5-1	TRBJ1-1	CASSLAGSDNTEAFF	TGCGCCAGCAGCTTGGCAGGTTCTGACAACACTGAAGCTTTCTTT
.	.	TRBV11-2	TRBJ2-1	CASSPISGSYNEQFF	TGTGCCAGCAGCCCTATCAGCGGATCCTACAATGAGCAGTTCTTC
once	.	TRBV7-3	TRBJ1-2	CASSPGVQAYGYTF	TGTGCCAGCAGCCCCGGAGTACAGGCCTATGGCTACACCTTC
.	.	TRBV2	TRBJ2-7	CARRAGYEQYF	TGTGCCAGGCGGGCCGGCTACGAGCAGTACTTC
.	TRBD2	TRBV6-2/TRBV6-3	TRBJ2-1	CASSYSPASSGNNEQFF	TGTGCCAGCAGTTACTCCCCGGCGTCTAGCGGCAACAATGAGCAGTTCTTC
.	TRBD1	TRBV19	TRBJ2-1	CASNLQGNGEQFF	TGTGCCAGTAACCTACAGGGGAACGGAGAGCAGTTCTTC
few	TRBD2	TRBV6-1	TRBJ2-1	CASSEVPSGGGEQFF	TGTGCCAGCAGTGAAGTCCCTAGCGGGGGCGGTGAGCAGTTCTTC
.	.	TRBV15	TRBJ2-7	CATSYPGSMKFEQYF	TGTGCCACCAGCTACCCGGGGTCAATGAAGTTCGAGCAGTACTTC
.	.	TRBV5-4	TRBJ2-5	CASSFAGRETQYF	TGTGCCAGCAGCTTCGCGGGGCGAGAGACCCAGTACTTC
.	.	TRBV3-1/TRBV3-2	TRBJ1-1	CASSPAVGGGITEAFF	TGTGCCAGCAGCCCCGCCGTGGGCGGAGGGATCACTGAAGCTTTCTTT
.	TRBD2	TRBV10-2	TRBJ2-7	CASSAGLAGGKYEQYF	TGCGCCAGCAGTGCGGGGCTAGCGGGGGGCAAATACGAGCAGTACTTC
.	TRBD2	TRBV10-1	TRBJ2-7	CASSPGLANEQYF	TGCGCCAGCAGTCCGGGACTAGCGAACGAGCAGTACTTC
.	.	TRBV28	TRBJ1-3	CASSLFVRQERNTIYF	TGTGCCAGCAGTTTATTTGTAAGACAGGAGAGAAACACCATATATTTT
once	TRBD1	TRBV19	TRBJ1-4	CASWDSDNEKLFF	TGTGCCAGTTGGGACAGTGATAATGAAAAACTGTTTTTT
.	.	TRBV6-5	TRBJ1-5	CASSFQEEQPQHF	TGTGCCAGCAGTTTCCAGGAGGAGCAGCCCCAGCATTTT
.	.	TRBV9	TRBJ1-5	CAILTGFSNQPQHF	TGTGCTATACTTACAGGGTTCTCCAATCAGCCCCAGCATTTT
once	TRBD1	TRBV2	TRBJ1-5	CASNGQGLEPQHF	TGTGCCAGCAACGGACAGGGCCTTGAGCCCCAGCATTTT
.	TRBD1	TRBV4-3	TRBJ2-2	CASSQVGTGGIGELFF	TGCGCCAGCAGCCAGGTCGGGACAGGGGGCATCGGGGAGCTGTTTTTT
.	.	TRBV11-2	TRBJ2-5	CASSLNGQGFETQYF	TGTGCCAGCAGCTTAAACGGCCAGGGGTTTGAGACCCAGTACTTC
.	.	TRBV5-1	TRBJ2-1	CASSLVYLDSSYNEQFF	TGCGCCAGCAGCTTGGTTTATCTGGACAGCTCCTACAATGAGCAGTTCTTC
.	TRBD2	TRBV19	TRBJ2-1	CASSIAAGGYNEQFF	TGTGCCAGTAGTATAGCTGCGGGGGGGTACAATGAGCAGTTCTTC
.	TRBD1	TRBV6-6	TRBJ1-2	CASNQQGVYYGYTF	TGTGCCAGCAACCAACAGGGGGTTTATTATGGCTACACCTTC
once	TRBD2	TRBV6-1	TRBJ2-5	CASSEGAAGGQETQYF	TGTGCCAGCAGTGAAGGTGCGGCGGGGGGACAAGAGACCCAGTACTTC
.	TRBD1	TRBV11-2	TRBJ2-7	CASSTPGTGLIEQYF	TGTGCCAGCAGCACCCCCGGGACAGGCTTAATCGAGCAGTACTTC
.	.	TRBV19	TRBJ1-4	CASRGTFNYNEKLFF	TGTGCCAGTAGGGGGACATTCAACTATAATGAAAAACTGTTTTTT
.	.	TRBV5-1	TRBJ2-7	CASRGDTYYEQYF	TGCGCCAGCAGAGGGGACACCTACTACGAGCAGTACTTC
few	TRBD1	TRBV2	TRBJ1-1	CASSEGTGGSEAFF	TGTGCCAGCAGTGAAGGGACAGGGGGCTCTGAAGCTTTCTTT
.	.	TRBV10-3	TRBJ2-6	CAISGTGGGSGANVLTF	TGTGCCATCAGTGGCACCGGAGGTGGCTCTGGGGCCAACGTCCTGACTTTC
once	.	TRBV6-2/TRBV6-3	TRBJ1-6	CASSSPQGRMGSPLHF	TGTGCCAGCAGTTCGCCACAGGGTCGAATGGGCTCACCCCTCCACTTT
.	.	TRBV5-4	TRBJ2-7	CASSLGQDYEQYF	TGTGCCAGCAGCTTGGGACAGGACTACGAGCAGTACTTC
.	TRBD2	TRBV9	TRBJ2-1	CASSVGLAGSNEQFF	TGTGCCAGCAGCGTAGGACTAGCGGGGTCCAATGAGCAGTTCTTC
few	.	TRBV27	TRBJ1-6	CASSLRDFGNSPLHF	TGTGCCAGCAGTTTACGCGACTTTGGGAATTCACCCCTCCACTTT
few	.	TRBV4-1	TRBJ1-5	CASSQDSTTHSNQPQHF	TGCGCCAGCAGCCAAGATAGCACCACTCATAGCAATCAGCCCCAGCATTTT
few	.	TRBV7-3	TRBJ1-6	CASSLGPPSPLHF	TGTGCCAGCAGCTTAGGGCCACCTTCACCCCTCCACTTT
.	TRBD2	TRBV5-6	TRBJ2-3	CASSSSGGTDTQYF	TGTGCCAGCAGCTCTAGCGGGGGTACAGATACGCAGTATTTT
.	TRBD1	TRBV5-1	TRBJ2-3	CASRPGQGTDTQYF	TGCGCCAGCAGACCGGGACAGGGGACAGATACGCAGTATTTT
.	.	TRBV27	TRBJ2-1	CASSLLGASYNEQFF	TGTGCCAGCAGTTTATTAGGGGCCTCCTACAATGAGCAGTTCTTC
.	.	TRBV5-1	TRBJ2-7	CASRSGLGSYEQYF	TGCGCCAGCAGATCGGGACTGGGCTCCTACGAGCAGTACTTC
.	TRBD1	TRBV29-1	TRBJ2-1	CSDRQGVVDEQFF	TGCAGCGACAGACAGGGGGTGGTCGATGAGCAGTTCTTC
.	.	TRBV5-4	TRBJ2-3	CASSSGTDTQYF	TGTGCCAGCAGCTCGGGCACAGATACGCAGTATTTT